This T cell receptor beta chain was captured by sequencing in a study of T cell repertoires in cytomegalovirus infection. Across the whole study: Carrying CMV and the relevant HLA type showed in public TCR beta signatures. Notes on the study in general: Adding up the frequency of public TCR beta families identified people who carried CMV plus the relevant HLA. Predominance within the ex vivo response was attributable to HLA-C-restricted CMV-specific TCR beta clonotypes.

TCRdb used MiXCR to reprocess the reads, holding one entry per CDR3 protein. This repertoire shows around 500,000 distinct CDR3 sequences, 42% found once; its top ten account for 43%. Germline V CDR1 and CDR2: LGHNA, YSLEER. The CDR3 has 16 amino acids. Trimming removed 0 bases at V and 0 bases at J, with 10 bases between. As regards this clonotype: Its specificity is not known.

The sequence was collected from a human donor in good health (CMV status not recorded). Some clones in this sample may be carry-over from other donors' samples. The chain recombines TRBV4-3 with TRBJ2-3, with D tentatively TRBD2 (5 bases). This specimen consisted of cultured PBMCs, obtained from culture after CMV antigen stimulation. The CDR3 here is CASSQEGGRSTDTQYF. The CDR3 DNA reads as TGCGCCAGCAGCCAAGAGGGCGGGCGGAGCACAGATACGCAGTATTTT.